The T cell receptor (beta chain) under discussion was sequenced for a study of CD8 T cells in Susac syndrome. Random hexamers were used to reverse transcribe an amount of 0.5 to 1 ug RNA. TCRdb re-called the immunoSEQ multiplex PCR reads with MiXCR, one entry per CDR3 protein. This table holds roughly 150,000 distinct CDR3 sequences, around 90% found once. Trimming took 4 bases from V and 8 from J, leaving 14 bases between them. The length of the CDR3 is 12 residues. Germline V gene sequence: CDR1 SQVTM, CDR2 ANQGSEA. The sequenced material came from CD4+ T cells from PBMCs. The clonotype comes from a human donor in good health. The J gene is TRBJ1-1, the V gene TRBV29-1; D perhaps matches TRBD1 (5 bases). Here the CDR3 reads CSVVGGSVEAFF. The CDR3 bases are TGCAGCGTTGTTGGGGGATCAGTCGAAGCTTTCTTT.